This TCR beta chain was profiled in a study of CXCR3-negative and CXCR3-positive naive CD8 T cells. Germline V CDR1 and CDR2: SQVTM, ANQGSEA. This CDR3 region has 15 residues. Study-level findings and limits: Higher TRB CDR3 hydrophobicity marked CXCR3-positive naive cells relative to CXCR3-negative naive cells. Naive subsets were similarly diverse, while memory CD8+ repertoires were much less diverse.

Preparation of TRB cDNA libraries relied on 5' RACE carrying UMI labels. TCRdb reanalyzed the 5' RACE reads, giving one entry per CDR3 protein sequence and no DNA. Its clone listing holds approximately 120,000 distinct CDR3 sequences. Naivety in CD8+ T cells corresponded to a CD45RO-CCR7+CD27+CD95- phenotype. Turning to this clonotype: Its antigen is not identified.

This TCR was recovered from a human donor in good health. Some clones in this sample may be carry-over from other donors' samples. The specimen sequenced was naive CXCR3+ CD8+ T cells from blood. Subset indicated: CD45RO-CCR7+CD27+CD95- naive CD8+ T cells expressing CXCR3 (TNR3+). This rearrangement joins TRBV29-1 to TRBJ2-3; the D call of TRBD1 rests on TCRdb alone, since no DNA is present to check it. The chain's CDR3 is CSVAYTGGAADTQYF.